Reported below is one TCR beta chain. The sample originates from a study of HIV-infected patients and healthy controls. One entry per CDR3 protein, called by TCRdb with MiXCR from the 5' RACE reads. The repertoire holds roughly 68,000 distinct CDR3 sequences, with about a fifth as singletons. Germline V lookup: CDR1 SGHTA, CDR2 FQGNSA. V shed 6 bases and J shed 0 bases, with 8 bases lying between them. The length of the CDR3 is 13 residues. The receptor's source is a human donor in good health. The chain couples TRBV7-2 to TRBJ1-2; no definite D call. Sequenced input: CD4+ T cells from blood. CDR3 in amino acids: CASRQDANYGYTF. As DNA, the CDR3 is TGTGCCAGCAGACAAGACGCTAACTATGGCTACACCTTC.